This T cell receptor beta chain was identified during a study of human T cells and chemical hapten exposure. Library construction involved attaching unique molecular identifiers to individual cDNA molecules, which allowed quantitative, reproducible TCR counting. Each CDR3 protein is one row after TCRdb ran MiXCR on the 5' RACE reads. The table includes over 95,000 distinct CDR3 sequences, approximately 20% detected once. The germline V gene has CDR1 MNHEY and CDR2 SVGAGI. V lost 2 bases to trimming and J lost 0 bases, with 8 bases between them. The CDR3 covers 14 residues. Total RNA was isolated from whole blood that had not been fractionated.

The rearrangement joins TRBV6-5 to TRBJ2-7; no definite D call. The receptor's source is a human donor in good health. Written as DNA, the CDR3 is TGTGCCAGCAGTTACGGGTCGAGCTCCTACGAGCAGTACTTC. The encoded protein is CASSYGSSSYEQYF.